The 30 T cell receptor beta chains below come from one sample, sequenced in a study of type 1 and type 2 diabetes patients (dated by TCRdb to about 2016). Sequencing took place on an Illumina MiSeq. TCRbeta CDR3 amplification used genomic DNA from the sorted T cell subsets as template. The TCRbeta CDR3 region was amplified by multiplex PCR with 30 forward and 13 reverse primers. The public reads were run again by TCRdb, first through fastp at Q25 and then through MiXCR, and only productive beta chains were kept. One record per CDR3 amino acid sequence lists the most common genes and DNA. This sample lists fewer than 300,000 distinct CDR3 sequences; around 47% were detected once. The top ten clones comprise about an eighth of the sample. Sequencing was done on a sample of peripheral blood mononuclear cells (PBMCs). Receptors originate from a man aged 18-30 years with type 2 diabetes.

The J gene is TRBJ1-1, the V gene TRBV19; 8 bases agree with TRBD1. Trimming removed 6 bases from V and 1 base from J; junction bases left unmatched: 4. The CDR3 consists of 14 residues. Germline lookup yields CDR1 LNHDA and CDR2 SQIVND (reference sequence). The CDR3 nucleotides read TGTGCCAGTAGGTCCGGGACAGGGAACACTGAAGCTTTCTTT. Its translation is CASRSGTGNTEAFF.

This clonotype was found a few times. V is TRBV12-3 or TRBV12-4 and J is TRBJ1-1; 8 bases align to TRBD1. This CDR3 comprises 18 residues. J was trimmed by 1 base and V by 3 bases; bases with no gene match: 13. The CDR3 bases are TGTGCCAGCAGTTTCATCCGGACAGGGAAGGGTGGGAACACTGAAGCTTTCTTT. Encoded protein: CASSFIRTGKGGNTEAFF.

This clonotype was seen a few times. V and J are TRBV10-2 and TRBJ1-2; TRBD1 is a possible D gene (5 bases). The CDR3 runs to 15 residues. V was shortened by 0 bases and J by 4 bases, with 12 bases between the two germline ends. Germline V gene data show CDR1 as WSHSY and CDR2 as SAAADI. CDR3 sequence reads: CASSESRRGPYGYTF. DNA of the CDR3: TGCGCCAGCAGTGAGTCGAGGAGGGGCCCCTATGGCTACACCTTC.

V and J are TRBV20-1 and TRBJ2-3; the D gene is possibly TRBD2 (6 bases). V was shortened by 5 bases and J by 1 base, with 10 bases between the two germline ends. The CDR3 is 13 amino acids. CDR1 DFQATT and CDR2 SNEGSKA come from the germline V gene (reference sequence). In nucleotides, the CDR3 is TGCAGTGCTGCCTGGGGGGGCACAGATACGCAGTATTTT. It is translated as CSAAWGGTDTQYF.

This clonotype occurred a few times. The chain carries TRBV6-1 and TRBJ1-1, with D unresolved. The CDR3 contains 14 residues. The V end lost 2 bases, the J end lost 0 bases, and 7 bases lay between the germline ends. Germline assignment: CDR1 MNHNS and CDR2 SASEGT. Here the CDR3 reads CASSELGLNTEAFF. The CDR3 nucleotides read TGTGCCAGCAGTGAACTGGGTCTGAACACTGAAGCTTTCTTT.

The DNA of the CDR3 is TGTGCCTGGAGTGGGACAGGGGCCTTTCGGTTGCAGTATTTT. Amino acids: CAWSGTGAFRLQYF. The chain joins TRBV30 to TRBJ2-3; 9 bases line up with TRBD1. V lost 1 base, J lost 11 bases, and 10 bases stayed unmatched. Germline values: CDR1 GTSNPN, CDR2 SVGIG (reference sequence). The CDR3 covers 14 residues.

The V gene is TRBV6-5, the J gene TRBJ1-4, with 8 bases aligning to TRBD1. Trimming took 8 bases from V and 2 from J; bases not matched to a gene: 7. Germline CDR1 and CDR2: MNHEY and SVGAGI. The CDR3 loop spans 15 amino acids. The CDR3 nucleotides are TGTGCCAGCCCAACGCGACAGGGGACTAATGAAAAACTGTTTTTT. The encoded protein is CASPTRQGTNEKLFF.

V and J are TRBV5-1 and TRBJ2-3; tentatively, D is TRBD2 (5 bases). Germline-derived CDR1 and CDR2 are SGHRS and YFSETQ. Between the trimmed V and J ends, which lost 0 bases and 0 bases, there was a span of 8 bases. The CDR3 covers 15 residues. The CDR3 sequence is CASSLVSGSTDTQYF. The CDR3 nucleotides read TGCGCCAGCAGCTTGGTTTCGGGAAGCACAGATACGCAGTATTTT.

Concerning this clonotype itself: Since a much larger clone is just one base distant, this may be a read error. The V call is TRBV2, the J call TRBJ1-2; D unclear. This CDR3 is 14 amino acids long. Germline assignment: CDR1 SNHLY and CDR2 FYNNEI. V dropped 7 bases and J dropped 8 bases, with 20 bases sitting between them. CDR3 sequence: CASNQELVSSGYTF. CDR3 sequence (DNA): TGTGCCAGCAACCAAGAATTAGTGTCATCGGGCTACACCTTC.

V is TRBV6-6 and J is TRBJ1-2, with 8 bases aligning to TRBD1. V gave up 4 bases and J gave up 2 bases; unmatched junction bases: 9. Germline V gives CDR1 MNHNY, CDR2 SVGAGI (reference sequence). The CDR3 consists of 16 residues. The chain's CDR3 is CASSSLYRDRNYGYTF. The CDR3 region has the DNA TGTGCCAGCAGTTCCCTTTACCGGGACAGGAACTATGGCTACACCTTC.

This clonotype was counted only a few times. This chain uses TRBV7-8 with TRBJ2-3; a possible D gene is TRBD2 (6 bases). This CDR3 is 16 amino acids long. Trimming took 1 base from V and 0 from J, leaving 11 bases between them. CDR1 and CDR2 from the germline V gene are SGHVS and FQNEAQ. CDR3 in DNA: TGTGCCAGCAGCTTAGGGCGGGGACCTAGCACAGATACGCAGTATTTT. Protein sequence: CASSLGRGPSTDTQYF.

A note on this clonotype: Just one base apart from a much larger clone, this may be a read error. The chain employs TRBV30 and TRBJ2-7; 8 nucleotides align to TRBD1. Per germline, CDR1 GTSNPN and CDR2 SVGIG (reference sequence). V trimming: 5 bases; J trimming: 3 bases; junction bases outside the gene matches: 9. The CDR3 loop spans 14 amino acids. For the CDR3, the DNA is TGTGCCTGGCCTGTCGGGACAGGCAACTACGAGCAGTACTTC. This translates into CAWPVGTGNYEQYF.

This clonotype was counted once. V is TRBV15 and J is TRBJ2-5; 7 bases align to TRBD2. The CDR3 has 15 amino acids. V lost 0 bases to trimming and J lost 5 bases; unmatched junction nucleotides: 6. CDR1 and CDR2 from the germline V gene are LNHNV and YYDKDF (reference sequence). Here the CDR3 reads CATSRDPRDYETQYF. CDR3 nucleotide sequence: TGTGCCACCAGCAGAGATCCCAGGGACTATGAGACCCAGTACTTC.

The CDR3 protein is CASSADREGNEQFF. Here the CDR3 DNA reads TGTGCCAGCAGCGCTGACAGGGAGGGGAATGAGCAGTTCTTC. The V and J genes are TRBV6-5 and TRBJ2-1; tentatively, D is TRBD1 or TRBD2 (7 bases each). Germline V gene sequence: CDR1 MNHEY, CDR2 SVGAGI. The V and J ends lost 6 bases and 7 bases respectively, with 16 bases between them. The CDR3 runs to 14 residues.

This chain links TRBV7-6 with TRBJ2-2, with 10 bases lining up with TRBD1. The junction had 13 bases not matched to a gene; V was cut back by 5 bases and J by 7 bases. This CDR3 has 17 residues. CDR1 and CDR2 (germline): SGHVS, FNYEAQ. The CDR3 here is CASSPPPGQGKDGELFF. In DNA form, the CDR3 reads TGTGCCAGCAGCCCACCACCGGGACAGGGGAAGGACGGGGAGCTGTTTTTT. The full variable domain, completed using reference TRBV7-6 and TRBJ2-2, is GAGVSQSPRYKVTKRGQDVALRCDPISGHVSLYWYRQALGQGPEFLTYFNYEAQQDKSGLPNDRFSAERPEGSISTLTIQRTEQRDSAMYRCASSPPPGQGKDGELFFGEGSRLTVL.

This clonotype was picked up a small number of times. The chain links TRBV4-2 to TRBJ2-1, with 11 bases aligning to TRBD2. Losses at the gene ends were 0 bases for V and 6 bases for J; bases not matched to a gene: 10. The V gene's germline CDR1 is LGHNA and CDR2 YNFKEQ. The CDR3 spans 18 residues. In DNA form, the CDR3 reads TGTGCCAGCAGCCAAGACCAGCTAGCGGGAGGATTAAGCAATGAGCAGTTCTTC. Protein: CASSQDQLAGGLSNEQFF.

This chain joins TRBV7-8 and TRBJ1-2; D call uncertain. V was shortened by 10 bases and J by 1 base, with 13 bases between the two germline ends. The germline V gene encodes CDR1 SGHVS and CDR2 FQNEAQ. This CDR3 has 13 residues. The CDR3 loop is CATSAKINYGYTF. CDR3 DNA: TGTGCCACCTCAGCGAAGATTAACTATGGCTACACCTTC.

This clonotype has at least ten counts. Germline is not matched at one junction end, which may reflect a read error. J is TRBJ1-2 and V is TRBV30, with D possibly being TRBD1 (5 bases). There are 12 residues in the CDR3. The germline V gene has CDR1 GTSNPN and CDR2 SVGIG (reference sequence). CDR3 bases: TGTGCCTGGATGGGGCAGGCCACCGCCTTGGCCTTC. This codes for CAWMGQATALAF.

This clonotype turned up a few times. The chain couples TRBV27 to TRBJ2-7; D tentatively reads TRBD1 or TRBD2 (5 bases each). The ends were cut back, 0 bases at V and 12 bases at J, with 12 bases in the middle. Germline V gives CDR1 MNHEY, CDR2 SMNVEV (reference sequence). The CDR3 totals 12 residues. This CDR3 reads CASSLSRGDVYF. DNA of the CDR3: TGTGCCAGCAGTTTATCGCGAGGGGATGTGTACTTC.

The rearrangement uses TRBV10-3 and TRBJ2-7, with D perhaps TRBD1 (5 bases). Germline assignment: CDR1 ENHRY and CDR2 SYGVKD. The CDR3 covers 13 residues. With 0 bases removed from V and 5 bases from J, the gap between germline ends came to 8 bases. The DNA for the CDR3 is TGTGCCATCAGTGAGTCCGGCAGGGACGAGCAGTACTTC. Its translation is CAISESGRDEQYF.

This clonotype was observed a handful of times. The rearrangement uses TRBV30 and TRBJ1-2; 10 positions match TRBD1. The CDR3 spans 14 residues. Germline-derived CDR1 and CDR2 are GTSNPN and SVGIG (reference sequence). Trimming took 1 base from V and 8 from J; bases not matched to a gene: 7. This chain's CDR3 is CAWSAGTGAVGYTF. Here the CDR3 DNA reads TGTGCCTGGAGTGCCGGGACAGGGGCTGTGGGCTACACCTTC.

The chain has TRBV29-1 and TRBJ1-1; possible D gene TRBD1, 6 bases. The CDR3 is made up of 13 amino acids. V was shortened by 7 bases and J by 5 bases, with 17 bases between the two germline ends. The germline V gene has CDR1 SQVTM and CDR2 ANQGSEA. CDR3 amino acids: CSGYRVEGTEAFF. DNA of the CDR3: TGCAGCGGCTACAGGGTCGAGGGGACTGAAGCTTTCTTT.

This clonotype was seen a single time. The V call is TRBV20-1, the J call TRBJ1-1; a weak D match, TRBD1 (6 bases). Trimming cost V 6 bases and J 0 bases, with 11 bases left between them. Germline values: CDR1 DFQATT, CDR2 SNEGSKA (reference sequence). This CDR3 contains 13 residues. CDR3 nucleotide sequence: TGCAGTGCGGGGGCAGCCTTGAACACTGAAGCTTTCTTT. Translating it yields CSAGAALNTEAFF.

Concerning this clonotype itself: Germline and junction disagree at one end, which may indicate a read error. The J gene is TRBJ1-2, the V gene TRBV2; no firm D call. Germline V lookup: CDR1 SNHLY, CDR2 FYNNEI. The CDR3 is made up of 13 amino acids. This CDR3 is CASRASSNYGCTF. Here the CDR3 DNA reads TGTGCCAGCAGGGCGAGTAGTAACTATGGCTGCACCTTC.

This clonotype was seen repeatedly, ten times or more. The chain couples TRBV2 to TRBJ2-7; D perhaps matches TRBD2 (5 bases). Trimming removed 8 bases at V and 6 bases at J, with 14 bases between. CDR1 and CDR2 from the germline V gene are SNHLY and FYNNEI. The CDR3 is 12 amino acids. The CDR3 loop is CASEGNDAEQYF. In nucleotides, the CDR3 is TGTGCCAGCGAGGGAAATGATGCCGAGCAGTACTTC.

This clonotype was found a few times. V and J are TRBV28 and TRBJ2-1; TRBD2 might be the D (7 bases). The germline V and J ends were trimmed by 5 bases and 6 bases, with 14 bases remaining between them. This CDR3 spans 14 amino acids. Germline lookup yields CDR1 MDHEN and CDR2 SYDVKM. CDR3 loop: CASSEGGLPNEQFF. For the CDR3, the DNA is TGTGCCAGCAGTGAGGGGGGGCTTCCCAATGAGCAGTTCTTC.

The DNA of the CDR3 is TGTGCCAGCAGCCCGAGCTCTCCAAGCTCCTACAATGAGCAGTTCTTC. Protein sequence: CASSPSSPSSYNEQFF. The J gene is TRBJ2-1, the V gene TRBV7-2; D unresolved. With 5 bases removed from V and 0 bases from J, the gap between germline ends came to 14 bases. Looked up from germline, CDR1 is SGHTA and CDR2 is FQGNSA. The CDR3 has 16 residues.

This chain links TRBV28 with TRBJ2-3; D unresolved. The germline CDR1 and CDR2 sequences are MDHEN and SYDVKM. There are 15 residues in the CDR3. Trimming took 6 bases from V and 2 from J, leaving 15 bases between them. CDR3 DNA sequence: TGTGCCAGCAGCGTAACTACCCTCCTCACAGATACGCAGTATTTT. Protein: CASSVTTLLTDTQYF. The variable domain in full, with the rest retrieved from reference TRBV28 and TRBJ2-3, is DVKVTQSSRYLVKRTGEKVFLECVQDMDHENMFWYRQDPGLGLRLIYFSYDVKMKEKGDIPEGYSVSREKKERFSLILESASTNQTSMYLCASSVTTLLTDTQYFGPGTRLTVL.

J is TRBJ2-3 and V is TRBV7-8; D remains ambiguous. V shed 2 bases and J shed 6 bases, with 9 bases lying between them. Looked up from germline, CDR1 is SGHVS and CDR2 is FQNEAQ. The CDR3 sequence is 13 residues long. CDR3 protein: CASSLSPSDTQYF. The CDR3, as DNA: TGTGCCAGCAGCTTATCCCCGAGCGATACGCAGTATTTT.

The rearrangement joins TRBV20-1 to TRBJ2-3, with 9 positions matching TRBD2. The CDR3 is 15 amino acids. Germline values: CDR1 DFQATT, CDR2 SNEGSKA (reference sequence). Trimming removed 2 bases from V and 6 bases from J; junction bases left unmatched: 9. The CDR3 DNA sequence: TGCAGTGCTAGACCTAGCGGGGCTCTAGGGGATACGCAGTATTTT. Protein sequence: CSARPSGALGDTQYF.